This TCR beta chain was found in a study of CD8 T cells in ankylosing spondylitis. Study-level points and caveats: Before this, some motif variants had been reported in reactive arthritis synovial fluid and blood. Relatively rare in peripheral blood, disease-linked clones were also CD8+. Matched ankylosing spondylitis synovial fluid reportedly contained a significantly enriched population of disease-linked clones. What appeared characteristic of ankylosing spondylitis blood was a TCR beta motif of several highly homologous variants.

Molecular-barcoded quantitative 5'-RACE produced these TCR beta libraries. TCRdb re-called the 5' RACE reads through MiXCR, storing one row per CDR3 protein. Of 450,000 or so distinct CDR3 sequences in the sample, about 24% are singletons; the top ten hold 0.89%. The germline V gene has CDR1 DFQATT and CDR2 SNEGSKA (reference sequence). Trimming removed 6 bases from V and 6 bases from J, with 10 bases in between. This CDR3 is built from 11 residues. This clonotype was seen more than once but under ten times. Antigen specificity is unknown. The sequencing input was blood, either unsorted or a sorted T cell fraction (not recorded which). This sequence joins TRBV20-1 and TRBJ2-3; possibly TRBD1 or TRBD2 for D (5 bases each). The receptor comes from a male donor with ankylosing spondylitis. CDR3 sequence (DNA): TGCAGTGCCGACGGGACGGATACGCAGTATTTT. Its translation: CSADGTDTQYF.